One TCR beta chain is described in this entry. Its target antigen remains unknown. Base-call qualities are not available, and no considerably larger clone is one nucleotide away. TCRbeta CDR3 regions were amplified from genomic DNA using the immunoSEQ Assay, a bias-controlled multiplex PCR. Under the source paper's analysis protocol: Within the assay, amplification of reference gene primers was used to estimate how many nucleated cells each sample contained. To quantify the absolute abundance of each unique TCRbeta CDR3 rearrangement, sequence reads were collapsed and filtered. For each sample, productive Simpson clonality was calculated as the square root of Simpson's diversity index over productive rearrangements. Here the immuneACCESS table is served through TCRdb, limited to in-frame sequences with V and J called. Missing clones are a known gap in these copies; in checked studies unresolved V genes cover under half, and the rest lacks a known reason. V, J and clone size derive from that table, while D and trimming were established from the DNA sequence. The sample table holds 70,000 to 75,000 clones, of which 80% to 85% were seen once. Less than 2% of the sample is in the top ten clones.

Each collaborating institution followed its own protocols to collect whole blood in K2EDTA tubes. Collaborator samples were shipped for TCRbeta analysis as frozen whole blood, isolated PBMCs, or DNA extracted from either sample type. The record originates from a study of blood T cell repertoires in COVID-19 (dated by TCRdb to between 2020 and 2021). Turning to the overall study: Samples from collaborators originated in the United States, Italy and Spain and spanned both the acute and convalescent phases of COVID-19. Deeply sampled blood TCRbeta repertoires from subjects exposed to, actively infected with, or recovered from COVID-19 were included in the dataset. The repertoires were made available in a free public database intended to serve as a resource for research on the immune response to SARS-CoV-2. The material from the prospective study consisted of cDNA or gDNA derived from T cells, B-cell-depleted T cells, or PBMCs. Nearly every sample came with metadata listing a de-identified subject ID, COVID-19 status, age in years and sex. Where available, HLA class I and class II types were taken from metadata supplied by the sample provider and were not determined by assay-based typing. Samples were obtained from the ongoing ImmuneRACE study (first 160 participants) and from over 1,000 subjects provided by 6 global collaborators.

The full study reports these points: The amount of clinical and demographic metadata varied by source and participant and was provided uncurated.

The germline V gene gives CDR1 as SGHVT and CDR2 as SQSDAQ. Counted from cysteine to phenylalanine, this CDR3 has 17 amino acids. The only DNA kept is the CDR3, 51 bases in frame from the first base. V is shortened by 3 bases, J by 0 bases, and the region joining them spans 15 bases. Recombination joined TRBV7-4 with TRBJ1-5; a confident D gene designation cannot be given. The sample comprised peripheral blood. The clonotype comes from a woman aged 60-75 years with acute or convalescent COVID-19. The base sequence is TGTGCCAGCAGCTTGGTCCGGCGGGAAAATAGCAATCAGCCCCAGCATTTT. Its protein is CASSLVRRENSNQPQHF.